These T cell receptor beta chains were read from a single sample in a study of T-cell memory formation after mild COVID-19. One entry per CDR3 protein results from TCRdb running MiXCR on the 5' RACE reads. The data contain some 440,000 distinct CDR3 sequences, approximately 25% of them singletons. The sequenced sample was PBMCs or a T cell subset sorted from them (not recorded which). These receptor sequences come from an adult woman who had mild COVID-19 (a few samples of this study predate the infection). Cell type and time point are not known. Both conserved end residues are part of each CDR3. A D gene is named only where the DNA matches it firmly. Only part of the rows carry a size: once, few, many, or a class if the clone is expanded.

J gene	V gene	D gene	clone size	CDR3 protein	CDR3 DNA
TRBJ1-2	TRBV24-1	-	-	CATAAGASYGYTF	TGTGCCACCGCCGCGGGGGCGAGCTATGGCTACACCTTC
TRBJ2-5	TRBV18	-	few	CASSPPNNQETQYF	TGTGCCAGCTCACCACCCAACAATCAAGAGACCCAGTACTTC
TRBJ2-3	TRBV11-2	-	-	CASSNPPSDTQYF	TGTGCCAGCAGCAATCCCCCCTCAGATACGCAGTATTTT
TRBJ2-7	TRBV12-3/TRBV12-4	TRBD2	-	CASSLSGTSMDEQYF	TGTGCCAGCAGTTTATCCGGGACTAGCATGGACGAGCAGTACTTC
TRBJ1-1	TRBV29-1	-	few	CSVQTLLGVNTEAFF	TGCAGCGTCCAAACCCTGCTGGGGGTGAACACTGAAGCTTTCTTT
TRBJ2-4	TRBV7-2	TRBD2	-	CASSPNGLAGGRSIQYF	TGTGCCAGCAGCCCCAATGGACTAGCGGGAGGGAGGAGCATTCAGTACTTC
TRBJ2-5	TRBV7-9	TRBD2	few	CASSLGGTSEETQYF	TGTGCCAGCAGCTTAGGGGGGACTAGCGAAGAGACCCAGTACTTC
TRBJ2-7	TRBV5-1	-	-	CASSLGWGDFSYEQYF	TGCGCCAGCAGCTTGGGTTGGGGCGACTTCTCCTACGAGCAGTACTTC
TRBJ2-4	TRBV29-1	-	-	CSVLGEGAKNIQYF	TGCAGCGTATTGGGGGAAGGGGCCAAAAACATTCAGTACTTC
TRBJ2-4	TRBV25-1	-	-	CASSAGGVAKNIQYF	TGTGCCAGCAGTGCAGGGGGGGTAGCCAAAAACATTCAGTACTTC
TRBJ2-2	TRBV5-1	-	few	CASSDLAGELFF	TGCGCCAGCAGCGATTTAGCCGGGGAGCTGTTTTTT
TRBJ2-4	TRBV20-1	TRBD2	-	CSARPFGTPGGSVQYF	TGCAGTGCTAGACCCTTCGGGACTCCCGGCGGGAGTGTTCAGTACTTC
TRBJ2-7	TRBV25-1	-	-	CASSELGSKYF	TGTGCCAGCAGTGAATTGGGGTCTAAGTACTTC
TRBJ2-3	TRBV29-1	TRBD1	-	CSVDGDRDSHTDTQYF	TGCAGCGTTGATGGGGACCGGGACAGCCACACAGATACGCAGTATTTT
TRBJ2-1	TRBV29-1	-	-	CSVEGGSDGVQFF	TGCAGCGTTGAAGGGGGTAGCGACGGCGTGCAGTTCTTC
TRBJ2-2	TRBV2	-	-	CASSLFGVTGELFF	TGTGCCAGCAGTCTGTTCGGGGTCACCGGGGAGCTGTTTTTT
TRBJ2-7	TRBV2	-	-	CASSPVVGTVERSEQYF	TGTGCCAGCAGTCCAGTAGTCGGGACTGTTGAGCGGTCCGAGCAGTACTTC
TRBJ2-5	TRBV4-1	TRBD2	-	CASSLLGLASETQYF	TGCGCCAGCAGCCTCCTGGGACTAGCCTCAGAGACCCAGTACTTC
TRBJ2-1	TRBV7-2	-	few	CASSSRRSLSAGSYNEQFF	TGTGCCAGCAGCTCGAGACGCTCCCTATCTGCTGGGTCCTACAATGAGCAGTTCTTC
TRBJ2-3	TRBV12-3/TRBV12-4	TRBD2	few	CASRLAGEGDTQYF	TGTGCCAGTAGACTAGCGGGAGAGGGGGATACGCAGTATTTT
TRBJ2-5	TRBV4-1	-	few	CASSQDQETQYF	TGCGCCAGCAGCCAAGATCAAGAGACCCAGTACTTC
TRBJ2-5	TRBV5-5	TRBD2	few	CASSPAAGALETQYF	TGTGCCAGCAGCCCGGCGGCGGGAGCTCTAGAGACCCAGTACTTC
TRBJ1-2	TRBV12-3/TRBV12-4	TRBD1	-	CASSLRTGVMASGYTF	TGTGCCAGCAGTTTACGGACAGGGGTCATGGCATCTGGCTACACCTTC
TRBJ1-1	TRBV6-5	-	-	CASSQGSINTEAFF	TGTGCCAGCAGCCAGGGAAGTATTAACACTGAAGCTTTCTTT
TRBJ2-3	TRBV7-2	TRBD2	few	CASSPRGSGSTDTQYF	TGTGCCAGCAGCCCCCGGGGTAGCGGGAGCACAGATACGCAGTATTTT
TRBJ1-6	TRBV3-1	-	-	CASSQSRAVSPLHF	TGTGCCAGCAGCCAGTCACGGGCCGTCTCACCCCTCCACTTT
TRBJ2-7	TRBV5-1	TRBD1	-	CASSGGQLHDEQYF	TGCGCCAGCAGCGGGGGACAGTTGCACGACGAGCAGTACTTC
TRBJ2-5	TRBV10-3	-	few	CATELPGEETQYF	TGTGCCACCGAACTTCCGGGGGAAGAGACCCAGTACTTC
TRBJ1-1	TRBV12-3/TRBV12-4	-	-	CASSFSAGRAVNTEAFF	TGTGCCAGCAGTTTCTCGGCCGGGCGGGCAGTGAACACTGAAGCTTTCTTT
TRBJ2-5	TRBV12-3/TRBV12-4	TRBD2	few	CASQRERETQYF	TGTGCCAGCCAGCGGGAGAGAGAGACCCAGTACTTC
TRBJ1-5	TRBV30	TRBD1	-	CAWSSGTGGQPQHF	TGTGCCTGGAGTTCGGGTACAGGGGGTCAGCCCCAGCATTTT
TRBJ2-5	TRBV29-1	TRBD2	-	CSVAGLAGGSGETQYF	TGCAGCGTTGCGGGACTAGCGGGGGGTTCAGGAGAGACCCAGTACTTC
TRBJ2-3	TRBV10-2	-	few	CASSKGMETDTQYF	TGCGCCAGCAGTAAGGGGATGGAGACAGATACGCAGTATTTT
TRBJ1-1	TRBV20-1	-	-	CSARYQGDTEAFF	TGCAGTGCCAGATACCAGGGAGACACTGAAGCTTTCTTT
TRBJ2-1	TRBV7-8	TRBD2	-	CASSTSGRAVNEQFF	TGTGCCAGCAGTACAAGCGGGAGGGCCGTGAATGAGCAGTTCTTC
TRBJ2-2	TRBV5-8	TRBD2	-	CASSLASGREHGELFF	TGTGCCAGCAGCTTGGCTAGCGGGAGAGAGCACGGGGAGCTGTTTTTT
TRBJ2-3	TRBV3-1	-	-	CASSQVWRGGTDTQYF	TGTGCCAGCAGCCAAGTCTGGAGGGGAGGCACAGATACGCAGTATTTT
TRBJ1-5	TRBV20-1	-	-	CSAIDGTFKPQHF	TGCAGTGCCATTGACGGGACGTTTAAGCCCCAGCATTTT
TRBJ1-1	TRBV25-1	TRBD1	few	CASSDRRLTGKAFF	TGTGCCAGCAGTGACCGGCGATTGACAGGGAAAGCTTTCTTT